This TCR beta chain is drawn from a study of T cells in Graves' hyperthyroidism and ophthalmopathy. For the study at large: Peripheral blood was obtained at initial diagnosis, preceding any treatment. Study-wide findings and caveats: Most clonotypes expanded in the thyroid (above 0.001) were also present in blood.

Between the trimmed V and J ends, which lost 5 bases and 4 bases, there was a span of 9 bases. The CDR3 is 12 residues long. Per germline, CDR1 SEHNR and CDR2 FQNEAQ (reference sequence). Using RNA transcripts as the source, TCR beta CDR3 regions were amplified. Primed by the HTBI set, a first-round RT-PCR was run on the TCR CDR3. TCRdb re-derived calls from the multiplex PCR reads in MiXCR, one entry per CDR3 protein. The data contain 700,000 to 950,000 distinct CDR3 sequences, 35% of them singletons. A remark on this clonotype: Its antigen is as yet unknown.

Sequencing input: blood. This TCR came from a woman aged 40 to 50 with Graves' hyperthyroidism. V gene TRBV7-9 combines with J gene TRBJ2-7; weak D call: TRBD2 (6 bases). This chain's CDR3 is CASSGGMYEQYF. Here the CDR3 DNA reads TGTGCCAGCAGCGGGGGGATGTACGAGCAGTACTTC.